This T cell receptor (beta chain) was sequenced during a study of blood T cell repertoires in COVID-19. Study as a whole: PBMCs, B-cell-depleted T cells, or T cells provided the cDNA or gDNA that made up the material.

Authors' methods: It was from reference gene primer amplification that nucleated cell counts were estimated. The protocol was immunoSEQ multiplex PCR, while the TCRdb copy is restricted to in-frame clones and leaves out a portion. The DNA gave D and trimming, while V, J and clone size come from that table. The sample holds about 65,000 clones, roughly three quarters seen once. The CDR3 length is 14 residues. Trimming took 6 bases from V and 4 from J, leaving 15 bases between them. Germline lookup yields CDR1 MNHNY and CDR2 SVGAGI (reference sequence). This rearrangement joins TRBV6-6 to TRBJ1-1; perhaps TRBD1 as D (5 bases). Sequenced: peripheral blood. This TCR came from a human donor in a cohort sampled during active COVID-19. The CDR3 DNA is TGTGCCAGCAGGGGCGGGCACGGGGGCACTGAAGCTTTCTTT. It specifies CASRGGHGGTEAFF.